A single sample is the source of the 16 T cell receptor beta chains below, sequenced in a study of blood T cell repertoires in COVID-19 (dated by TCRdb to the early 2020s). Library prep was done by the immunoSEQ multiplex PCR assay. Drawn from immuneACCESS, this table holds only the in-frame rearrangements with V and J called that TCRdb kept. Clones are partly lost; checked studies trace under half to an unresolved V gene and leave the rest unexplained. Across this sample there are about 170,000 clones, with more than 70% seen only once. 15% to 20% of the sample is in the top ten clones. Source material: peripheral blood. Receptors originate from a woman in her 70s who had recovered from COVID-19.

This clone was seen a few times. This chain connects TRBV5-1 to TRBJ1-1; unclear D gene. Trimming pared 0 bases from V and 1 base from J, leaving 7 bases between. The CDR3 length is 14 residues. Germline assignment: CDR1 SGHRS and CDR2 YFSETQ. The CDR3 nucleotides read TGCGCCAGCAGCTTGGAGGCGGGGAACACTGAAGCTTTCTTT. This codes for CASSLEAGNTEAFF.

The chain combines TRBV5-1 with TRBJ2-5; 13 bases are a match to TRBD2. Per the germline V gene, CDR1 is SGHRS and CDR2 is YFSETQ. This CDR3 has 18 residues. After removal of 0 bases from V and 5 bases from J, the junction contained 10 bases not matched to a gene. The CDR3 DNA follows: TGCGCCAGCAGCTTGGGAACTACCGGGACTAGCGGGGTGGAGACCCAGTACTTC. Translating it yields CASSLGTTGTSGVETQYF. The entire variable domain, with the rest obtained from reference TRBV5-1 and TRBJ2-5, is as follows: KAGVTQTPRYLIKTRGQQVTLSCSPISGHRSVSWYQQTPGQGLQFLFEYFSETQRNKGNFPGRFSGRQFSNSRSEMNVSTLELGDSALYLCASSLGTTGTSGVETQYFGPGTRLLVL.

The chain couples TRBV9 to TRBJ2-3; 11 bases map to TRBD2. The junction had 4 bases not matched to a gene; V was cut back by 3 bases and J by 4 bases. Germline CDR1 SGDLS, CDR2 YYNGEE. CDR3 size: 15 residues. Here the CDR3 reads CASSALSGGADTQYF. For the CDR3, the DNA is TGTGCCAGCAGCGCCCTTAGCGGGGGGGCAGATACGCAGTATTTT.

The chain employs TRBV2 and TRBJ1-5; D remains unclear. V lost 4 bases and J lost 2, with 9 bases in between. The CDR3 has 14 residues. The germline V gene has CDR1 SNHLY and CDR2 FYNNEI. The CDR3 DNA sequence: TGTGCCAGCAGTGGGCGACGGGGCAATCAGCCCCAGCATTTT. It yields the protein CASSGRRGNQPQHF. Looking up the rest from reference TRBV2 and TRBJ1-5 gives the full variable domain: EPEVTQTPSHQVTQMGQEVILRCVPISNHLYFYWYRQILGQKVEFLVSFYNNEISEKSEIFDDQFSVERPDGSNFTLKIRSTKLEDSAMYFCASSGRRGNQPQHFGDGTRLSIL.

CDR3 nucleotides: TGTGCCAGCAGCTTGTCAGGGGTGGTAGGCTATGGCTACACCTTC. Residues: CASSLSGVVGYGYTF. V usage is TRBV5-6 and J usage is TRBJ1-2; D perhaps matches TRBD1 (6 bases). The V and J ends lost 1 base and 4 bases respectively, with 14 bases between them. The CDR3 has 15 residues. In germline, CDR1 is SGHDT, CDR2 YYEEEE.

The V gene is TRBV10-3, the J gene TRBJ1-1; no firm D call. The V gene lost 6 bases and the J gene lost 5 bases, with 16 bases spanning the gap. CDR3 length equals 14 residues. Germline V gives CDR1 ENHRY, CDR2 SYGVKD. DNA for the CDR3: TGTGCCATCAGCCAGACCTCGGGAGGGACTGAAGCTTTCTTT. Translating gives CAISQTSGGTEAFF.

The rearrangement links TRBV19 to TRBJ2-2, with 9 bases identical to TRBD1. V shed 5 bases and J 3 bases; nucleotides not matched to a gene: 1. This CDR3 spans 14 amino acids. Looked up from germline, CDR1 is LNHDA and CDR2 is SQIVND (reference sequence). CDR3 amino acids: CASSDRGDTGELFF. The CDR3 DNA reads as TGTGCCAGTAGTGACAGGGGGGACACCGGGGAGCTGTTTTTT.

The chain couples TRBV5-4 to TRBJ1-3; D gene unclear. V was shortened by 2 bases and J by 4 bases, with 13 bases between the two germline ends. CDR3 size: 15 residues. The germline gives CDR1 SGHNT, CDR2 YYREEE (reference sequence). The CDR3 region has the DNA TGTGCCAGCAGCTTTGGGCTTAATGGGGGAAACACCATATATTTT. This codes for CASSFGLNGGNTIYF.

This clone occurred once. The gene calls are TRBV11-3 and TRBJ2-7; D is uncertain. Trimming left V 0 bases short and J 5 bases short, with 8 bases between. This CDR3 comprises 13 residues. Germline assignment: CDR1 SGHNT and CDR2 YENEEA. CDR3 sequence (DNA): TGTGCCAGCAGCTTAGATCCTGAGGACGAGCAGTACTTC. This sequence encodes CASSLDPEDEQYF.

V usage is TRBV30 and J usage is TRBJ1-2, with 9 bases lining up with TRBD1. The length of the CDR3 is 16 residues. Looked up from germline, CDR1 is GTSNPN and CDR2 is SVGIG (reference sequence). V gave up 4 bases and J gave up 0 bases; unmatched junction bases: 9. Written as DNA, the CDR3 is TGTGCCTGGATATCCCGACAGGGGGTCCCTAACTATGGCTACACCTTC. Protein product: CAWISRQGVPNYGYTF.

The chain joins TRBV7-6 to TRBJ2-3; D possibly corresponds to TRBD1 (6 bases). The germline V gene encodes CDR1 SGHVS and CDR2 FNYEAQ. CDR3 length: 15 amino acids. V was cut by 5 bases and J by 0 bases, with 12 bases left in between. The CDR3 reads CASSRDTASTDTQYF. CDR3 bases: TGTGCCAGCAGCCGGGACACTGCTAGCACAGATACGCAGTATTTT.

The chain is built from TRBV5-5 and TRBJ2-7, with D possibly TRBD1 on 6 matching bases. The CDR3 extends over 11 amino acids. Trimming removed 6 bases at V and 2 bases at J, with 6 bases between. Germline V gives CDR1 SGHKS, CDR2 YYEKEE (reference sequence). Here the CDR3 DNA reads TGTGCCAGCAAGGGGGCCTACGAGCAGTACTTC. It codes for CASKGAYEQYF.

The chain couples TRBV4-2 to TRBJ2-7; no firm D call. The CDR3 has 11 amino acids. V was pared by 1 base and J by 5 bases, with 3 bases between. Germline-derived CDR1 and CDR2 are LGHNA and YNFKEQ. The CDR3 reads CASSQANEQYF. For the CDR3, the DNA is TGTGCCAGCAGCCAAGCCAACGAGCAGTACTTC.

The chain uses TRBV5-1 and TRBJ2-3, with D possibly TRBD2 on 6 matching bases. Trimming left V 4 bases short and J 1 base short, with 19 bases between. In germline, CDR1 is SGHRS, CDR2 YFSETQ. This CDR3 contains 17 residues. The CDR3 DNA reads TGCGCCAGCAGCCCCCCCTGGGCGGAGGGTGGCACAGATACGCAGTATTTT. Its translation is CASSPPWAEGGTDTQYF.

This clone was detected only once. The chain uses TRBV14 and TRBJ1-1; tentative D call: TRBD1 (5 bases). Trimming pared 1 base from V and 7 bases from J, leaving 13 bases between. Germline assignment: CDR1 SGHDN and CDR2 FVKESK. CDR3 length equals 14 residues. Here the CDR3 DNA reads TGTGCCAGCAGCCAAGGGACAAGGCCGATTGAAGCTTTCTTT. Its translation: CASSQGTRPIEAFF.

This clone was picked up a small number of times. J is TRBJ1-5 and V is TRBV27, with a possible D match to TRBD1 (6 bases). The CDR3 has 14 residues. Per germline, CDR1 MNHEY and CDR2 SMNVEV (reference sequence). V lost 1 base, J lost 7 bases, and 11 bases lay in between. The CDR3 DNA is TGTGCCAGCAGTTTATACCCCCAGGGGCAGCCCCAGCATTTT. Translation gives CASSLYPQGQPQHF.